A selection of T cell receptor beta chains follows, all from one sample in a study of blood T cells in healthy people across ages. TCRdb independently ran MiXCR on the 5' RACE reads; one entry per CDR3 protein. This table holds some 560,000 distinct CDR3 sequences, about 27% found once. The sample also formed part of further work on T cells of mothers and their children.

The sequenced material came from blood. The receptors come from a boy aged 2 to 10 in good health. Each CDR3 is given with its conserved first and last residue. The D gene is left open where the match is weak. Not every row has a clone size; where given, it reads once, few, many or a size class.

v_gene	abundance	d_gene	j_gene	CDR3nt	CDR3aa
TRBV14	-	-	TRBJ2-5	TGTGCCAGCAGCCAAGGGGCGGGGAAAGACCAAGAGACCCAGTACTTC	CASSQGAGKDQETQYF
TRBV6-5	many	-	TRBJ2-7	TGTGCCAGCAGCTACGGGGGCTCCTACGAGCAGTACTTC	CASSYGGSYEQYF
TRBV2	-	TRBD2	TRBJ2-3	TGTGCCAGCAGTATTAGCGGGGACCGCACAGATACGCAGTATTTT	CASSISGDRTDTQYF
TRBV7-2	-	-	TRBJ2-4	TGTGCCGTGGGGGACGGGAACATTCAGTACTTC	CAVGDGNIQYF
TRBV6-5	-	-	TRBJ2-5	TGTGCCAGCAGTCGCGTGGGTCCTGAGACCCAGTACTTC	CASSRVGPETQYF
TRBV3-1	-	-	TRBJ1-2	TGTGCCAGCAGCCAAGTCCGAGACTATGGCTACACCTTC	CASSQVRDYGYTF
TRBV15	-	-	TRBJ2-1	TGTGCCACCAGCAGCACCGCCGGGACACCTTACAATGAGCAGTTCTTC	CATSSTAGTPYNEQFF
TRBV30	few	-	TRBJ2-1	TGTGCCTGGAGTAGGGGCGCCCTTTCCTACAATGAGCAGTTCTTC	CAWSRGALSYNEQFF
TRBV29-1	-	TRBD2	TRBJ2-1	TGCAGCGTTGCCAGCGGGAGAAGGGCTGAGCAGTTCTTC	CSVASGRRAEQFF
TRBV12-3/TRBV12-4	many	-	TRBJ2-4	TGTGCCAGCAGTTCGGGGACAGCCAAAAACATTCAGTACTTC	CASSSGTAKNIQYF
TRBV12-3/TRBV12-4	-	-	TRBJ1-1	TGTGCCAGCAGTTCGGGGGCTGTAAATACTGAAGCTTTCTTT	CASSSGAVNTEAFF
TRBV10-3	few	-	TRBJ2-5	TGTGCCATCAGTGAGGCACAGACCCACCAAGAGACCCAGTACTTC	CAISEAQTHQETQYF
TRBV7-9	-	TRBD1	TRBJ2-5	TGTGCCAGCAGCTCCTTCCGAACGACAGGGATCGAGGAGACCCAGTACTTC	CASSSFRTTGIEETQYF
TRBV5-1	-	-	TRBJ2-5	TGCGCCAGCAGCTACCCTCTAGGGACCCAAGAGACCCAGTACTTC	CASSYPLGTQETQYF
TRBV12-3/TRBV12-4	-	-	TRBJ1-6	TGTGCCAGCAGTGGAGGGCATAATTCACCCCTCCACTTT	CASSGGHNSPLHF
TRBV6-4	many	-	TRBJ2-3	TGTGCCAGCAGTGTTGGACTTGACACAGATACGCAGTATTTT	CASSVGLDTDTQYF
TRBV7-9	-	TRBD1	TRBJ1-1	TGTGCCAGCAGCCCTTCTGGTGCAGGGGGCACTGAAGCTTTCTTT	CASSPSGAGGTEAFF
TRBV29-1	-	-	TRBJ1-2	TGCAGCGCCCGCTGGAGGGTGGGTGGCTACACCTTC	CSARWRVGGYTF
TRBV29-1	few	-	TRBJ1-1	TGCAGCGTTGCAGGTAAATCCGGGGAAGCTTTCTTT	CSVAGKSGEAFF
TRBV11-2	few	-	TRBJ1-1	TGTGCCAGCAGCTTAGGGAGGGGTCAGGGGAGCACTGAAGCTTTCTTT	CASSLGRGQGSTEAFF
TRBV15	-	TRBD1	TRBJ1-1	TGTGCCACCAGCAGAGATCCGACAGGGATGAACACTGAAGCTTTCTTT	CATSRDPTGMNTEAFF
TRBV5-1	few	-	TRBJ2-5	TGCGCCAGCAGCATGGGGGGGCAGGAGACCCAGTACTTC	CASSMGGQETQYF
TRBV7-9	-	-	TRBJ2-5	TGTGCCAGCACCCCCTCAAGGGGGAGGGCCCAAGAGACCCAGTACTTC	CASTPSRGRAQETQYF
TRBV11-2	few	TRBD2	TRBJ2-5	TGTGCCAGCAGCTTGGGACTAGCGGCAGAGACCCAGTACTTC	CASSLGLAAETQYF
TRBV25-1	-	TRBD2	TRBJ2-3	TGTGCCAGCAGTGAAGGACTAGCGGGAGAGCGCACAGATACGCAGTATTTT	CASSEGLAGERTDTQYF
TRBV15	few	-	TRBJ2-1	TGTGCCACCAGCAGAGATTGGGCAGATTCCGACAATGAGCAGTTCTTC	CATSRDWADSDNEQFF
TRBV20-1	-	-	TRBJ1-2	TGCAGTGCTAGAGATGGAGGGGAGGAAAACTATGGCTACACCTTC	CSARDGGEENYGYTF
TRBV20-1	many	-	TRBJ2-2	TGCAGTGCACCTAAGGGGGGGTCCGGGGAGCTGTTTTTT	CSAPKGGSGELFF
TRBV12-3/TRBV12-4	few	TRBD1	TRBJ2-5	TGTGCCAGCAGTTCACTGACAGGGGGCCGGGAGACCCAGTACTTC	CASSSLTGGRETQYF
TRBV14	-	-	TRBJ2-5	TGTGCCAGCAGCCAAGGAGGACGAAGGTACCAAGAGACCCAGTACTTC	CASSQGGRRYQETQYF
TRBV12-3/TRBV12-4	few	-	TRBJ2-2	TGTGCCAGCAGTTTATTATCCGGGGGCAAGGGGGAGCTGTTTTTT	CASSLLSGGKGELFF
TRBV12-3/TRBV12-4	many	-	TRBJ1-2	TGTGCCAGCAGTCCTGGGCCCGGAGGGGGCTACACCTTC	CASSPGPGGGYTF
TRBV5-5	few	-	TRBJ2-7	TGTGCCAGCAGCCTTCAGGCTAGAAGAAACTACGAGCAGTACTTC	CASSLQARRNYEQYF
TRBV5-1	-	TRBD1	TRBJ2-7	TGCGCCAGCAGCTTGGAATTACAGGGGGCCGACGAGCAGTACTTC	CASSLELQGADEQYF
TRBV19	few	-	TRBJ1-5	TGTGCCAGTAGTATTGGGGGCAGGGGACGGCCCCAGCATTTT	CASSIGGRGRPQHF
TRBV20-1	few	TRBD2	TRBJ2-1	TGCAGTGCCCAACTTAGCGGGAGCGGGAATGAGCAGTTCTTC	CSAQLSGSGNEQFF
TRBV15	once	-	TRBJ2-7	TGTGCCACCCAAAACACACCGAGGGGTTACGAGCAGTACTTC	CATQNTPRGYEQYF
TRBV6-4	-	-	TRBJ2-4	TGTGCCAGCCCAAAGGGCAGGGTGAACAAAAACATTCAGTACTTC	CASPKGRVNKNIQYF
TRBV29-1	-	-	TRBJ1-4	TGCAGCGTTGAAGATGCCCCCGAAAAACTGTTTTTT	CSVEDAPEKLFF
TRBV18	-	-	TRBJ1-4	TGTGCCAGCTCACCCAGCAAGATATTGGGTAATGAAAAACTGTTTTTT	CASSPSKILGNEKLFF
TRBV2	-	TRBD1	TRBJ1-4	TGTGCCAGCAGTGGGGGACAGGAGGATGAAAAACTGTTTTTT	CASSGGQEDEKLFF
TRBV6-2/TRBV6-3	-	TRBD1	TRBJ1-4	TGTGCCAGCAGTTACCCGGCGGGACAGGTTGCAACTAATGAAAAACTGTTTTTT	CASSYPAGQVATNEKLFF
TRBV29-1	-	-	TRBJ1-1	TGCAGCGTAGGACAGTCGAACACTGAAGCTTTCTTT	CSVGQSNTEAFF
TRBV29-1	many	-	TRBJ1-1	TGCAGCGTTGTGGGGGCGAACACTGAAGCTTTCTTT	CSVVGANTEAFF
TRBV29-1	-	-	TRBJ2-5	TGCGGCGCCCTTCGGGGAAGGGAGACCCAGTACTTC	CGALRGRETQYF
TRBV24-1	-	TRBD1	TRBJ2-2	TGTGCCACCAGTGAGGCAGGGGGCCACCTCACCGGGGAGCTGTTTTTT	CATSEAGGHLTGELFF
TRBV2	many	-	TRBJ2-3	TGTGCCAGCAGTGCAGATACGCAGTATTTT	CASSADTQYF
TRBV24-1	-	-	TRBJ2-3	TGTGCCACTAGTGAAACCGGGACAAGTGGGGATACGCAGTATTTT	CATSETGTSGDTQYF
TRBV7-9	-	-	TRBJ2-2	TGTGCCAGCGCAGGTGGAACCGGGGAGCTGTTTTTT	CASAGGTGELFF
TRBV6-6	many	-	TRBJ1-4	TGTGCCAGCAGGTCGCAAAACGACGGGCTTAATGAAAAACTGTTTTTT	CASRSQNDGLNEKLFF
TRBV7-8	-	-	TRBJ1-2	TGTGCCAGCAGCTTATCTCATAAGGAGTTGGACTATGGCTACACCTTC	CASSLSHKELDYGYTF
TRBV6-6	-	TRBD1	TRBJ1-1	TGTGCCAGCAGGGATTGGGTCCGGGACAGGGCGAACACTGAAGCTTTCTTT	CASRDWVRDRANTEAFF
TRBV2	-	-	TRBJ2-5	TGTGCCAGCACAGGCCTCCAAGAGACCCAGTACTTC	CASTGLQETQYF
TRBV29-1	-	-	TRBJ2-1	TGCAGCGTTGAAGAAGGCGGTTTTGAGCAGTTCTTC	CSVEEGGFEQFF
TRBV11-2	few	TRBD2	TRBJ2-3	TGTGCCAGCAGCGATAAGGGACTAGTTGAGGATACGCAGTATTTT	CASSDKGLVEDTQYF
TRBV25-1	-	TRBD1	TRBJ2-2	TGTGCCAGCAGTGAGCTCCCCAGACAGGGGAAGTTGCCCGGGGAGCTGTTTTTT	CASSELPRQGKLPGELFF
TRBV12-3/TRBV12-4	-	TRBD2	TRBJ2-3	TGCGCCGGCAACATAGCGGGGTCTAACACAGATACGCAGTATTTT	CAGNIAGSNTDTQYF
TRBV6-2/TRBV6-3	-	-	TRBJ2-7	TGTGCCAGCAGTTCCGACCGGTTAGCCGGAAACGAGCAGTACTTC	CASSSDRLAGNEQYF
TRBV11-2	-	-	TRBJ1-1	TGTGCCAGCAGCTTAACTTCAGGGTTCAGCACTGAAGCTTTCTTT	CASSLTSGFSTEAFF